The T cell receptor (beta chain) under discussion was sequenced for a study of T-cell reconstitution after alpha-beta-depleted transplantation in children. Construction of the TCRbeta library involved unique molecular identifiers. TCRdb redid the calling of the PCR reads with MiXCR, one entry per CDR3 protein. The data show 500,000 to 600,000 distinct CDR3 sequences, with 25% to 30% seen just once and about a third held by the top ten. Whole-study findings and limits: The authors attributed T-cell counts and diversity one year after transplant mostly to newly produced T cells. Several hundred expanded graft clones reportedly gave rise to the alpha-beta T cells present about two months after transplant. It was surviving recipient T cells and thymic progenitors that gave some patients high TCRbeta diversity at day 60.

This clonotype came up many times. The antigen is unknown. The CDR3 is 11 amino acids. The V gene lost 4 bases and the J gene lost 8 bases, with 9 bases spanning the gap. The germline gives CDR1 SGHRS, CDR2 YFSETQ. This chain links TRBV5-1 with TRBJ1-2; unclear D gene. The sequencing used PBMCs, collected before TCRalphabeta/CD19-depleted stem cell transplant. This TCR was recovered from a boy younger than two with Wiskott-Aldrich syndrome, due to receive a stem cell transplant. CDR3 amino acids: CASSLGGGYTF. The CDR3 DNA reads TGCGCCAGCAGCCTCGGAGGGGGCTACACCTTC.